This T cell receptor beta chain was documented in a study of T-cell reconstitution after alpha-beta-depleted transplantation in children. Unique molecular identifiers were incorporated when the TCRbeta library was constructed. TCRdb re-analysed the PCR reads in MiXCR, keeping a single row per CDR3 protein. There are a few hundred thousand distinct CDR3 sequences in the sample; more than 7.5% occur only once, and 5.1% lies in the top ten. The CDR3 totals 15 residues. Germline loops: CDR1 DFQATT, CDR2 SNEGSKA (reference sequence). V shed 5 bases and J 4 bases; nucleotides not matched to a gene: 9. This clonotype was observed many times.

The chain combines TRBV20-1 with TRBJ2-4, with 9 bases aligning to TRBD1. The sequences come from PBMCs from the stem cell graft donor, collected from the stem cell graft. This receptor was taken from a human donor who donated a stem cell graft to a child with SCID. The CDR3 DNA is TGCAGTGCTGGGCGGGCAGGACAGGGGAAAAACATTCAGTACTTC. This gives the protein CSAGRAGQGKNIQYF.